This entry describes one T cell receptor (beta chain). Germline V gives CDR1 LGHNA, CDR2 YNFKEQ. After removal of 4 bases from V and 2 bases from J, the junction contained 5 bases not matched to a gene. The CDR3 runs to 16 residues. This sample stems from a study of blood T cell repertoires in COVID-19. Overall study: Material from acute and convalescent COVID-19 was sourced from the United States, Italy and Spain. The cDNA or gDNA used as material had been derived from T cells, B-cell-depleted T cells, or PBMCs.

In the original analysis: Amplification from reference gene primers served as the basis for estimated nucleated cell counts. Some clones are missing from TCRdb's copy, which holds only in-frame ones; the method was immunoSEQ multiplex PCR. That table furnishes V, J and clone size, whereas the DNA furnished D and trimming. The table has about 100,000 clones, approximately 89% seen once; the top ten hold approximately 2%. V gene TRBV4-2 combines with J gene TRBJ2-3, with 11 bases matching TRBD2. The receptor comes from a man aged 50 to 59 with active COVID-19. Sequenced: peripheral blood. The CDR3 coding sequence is TGTGCCAGCAGCCCGTTAGCGGGAGGGATCACAGATACGCAGTATTTT. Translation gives CASSPLAGGITDTQYF.